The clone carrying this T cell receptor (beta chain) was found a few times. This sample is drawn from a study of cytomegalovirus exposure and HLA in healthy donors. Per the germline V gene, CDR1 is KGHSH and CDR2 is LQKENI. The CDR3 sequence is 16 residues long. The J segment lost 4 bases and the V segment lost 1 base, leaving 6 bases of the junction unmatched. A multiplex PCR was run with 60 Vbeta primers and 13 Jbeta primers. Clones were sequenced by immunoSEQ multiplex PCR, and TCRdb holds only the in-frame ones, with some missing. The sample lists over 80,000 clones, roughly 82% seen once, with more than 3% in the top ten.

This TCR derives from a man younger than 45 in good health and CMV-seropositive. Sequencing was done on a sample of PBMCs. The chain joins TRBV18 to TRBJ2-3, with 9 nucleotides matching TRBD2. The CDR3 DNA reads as TGTGCCAGCTCACCACGTTTGACTAGCGGACCAGATACGCAGTATTTT. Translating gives CASSPRLTSGPDTQYF. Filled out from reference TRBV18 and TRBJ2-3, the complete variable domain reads NAGVMQNPRHLVRRRGQEARLRCSPMKGHSHVYWYRQLPEEGLKFMVYLQKENIIDESGMPKERFSAEFPKEGPSILRIQQVVRGDSAAYFCASSPRLTSGPDTQYFGPGTRLTVL.